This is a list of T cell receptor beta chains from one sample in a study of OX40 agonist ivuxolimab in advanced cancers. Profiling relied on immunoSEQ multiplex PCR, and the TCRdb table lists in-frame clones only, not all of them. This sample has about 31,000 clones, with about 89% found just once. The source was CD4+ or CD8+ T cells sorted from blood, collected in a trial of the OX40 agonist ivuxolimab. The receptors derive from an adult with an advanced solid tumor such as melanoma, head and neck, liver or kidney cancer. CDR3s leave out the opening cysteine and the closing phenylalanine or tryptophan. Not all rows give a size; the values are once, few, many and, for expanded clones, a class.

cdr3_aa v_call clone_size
ASREDEQF TRBV11-2 NA
ASSFGGNTIY TRBV11-2 few
ASQPGRVSAEQF TRBV11-2 NA
ASSLVRYEQY TRBV5-8 NA
ASSLVRGLEQF TRBV7-9 NA
ASSQDVALNTGELF TRBV14 few
ASSLGGQPQNYGYT TRBV5-4 NA
ASTIVANTEAF TRBV2 NA
ASSEVSGESYNEQF TRBV10-1 once
ASSLTSGSRRNEQF TRBV27 NA
AWRGPGQGGYYEQY TRBV30 NA
ASTPLRGPSEAF TRBV27 NA
ASSFSAAANYGYT TRBV6-4 NA
ASSSGQGGYT TRBV7-9 few
ASSIQYQYEQY TRBV19 NA
ASSQGPPHQPQH TRBV4-1 NA
ASSLWGNEQF TRBV5-6 once
ASSQANSYEQY TRBV4-1 NA
ASSDMRGARTDTQY TRBV2 NA
ASSPEDDTNGELF TRBV18 NA
ASSQLPLGGTAYEQY TRBV4-2 NA
ASSQEDGLPLGYT TRBV4-2 NA
ASSLHDRSSYNSPLH TRBV28 once
ASKAQGNTEAF TRBV6-4 NA
ASSLGQGAITEAF TRBV7-6 NA
ASSFTGSNTDTQY TRBV28 NA
ASSGDRGLYNEQF TRBV6-5 NA
ASSPGTGIYNEQF TRBV4-1 NA
ASSPPGPEWNTEAF TRBV7-8 NA
ASSRGTGFMDEQF TRBV19 NA
ASSPGTRSYEQY TRBV5-1 NA
ASSLSADRPLAKNIQY TRBV7-9 NA
ASSYGLAGETQY TRBV6-5 NA
SASYEQY TRBV20-1 NA
ASKPGQGSSPLH TRBV28 NA
ASSHRTGVYGYT TRBV27 NA
ASSLLMGASYEQY TRBV27 NA
ASSSAGTGELF TRBV28 NA
ASSQNTNYGYT TRBV4-1 NA